This is a list of T cell receptor beta chains from one sample in a study of blood T cell repertoires in COVID-19. Libraries were prepared by immunoSEQ multiplex PCR; TCRdb keeps only in-frame clonotypes and omits some of them. Among approximately 210,000 clones, less than 85% were seen once, and the ten largest hold just over 2.5%. The sequencing input was peripheral blood. The source is a woman in her seventies with active or convalescent COVID-19. Both conserved end residues are part of each CDR3. The order of the fields is J gene, D gene, V gene, CDR3 length, clone size, CDR3 DNA, CDR3 protein. D genes are given only for firm matches. Only part of the rows carry a size: once, few, many, or a class if the clone is expanded.

>TRBJ2-7|-|TRBV5-6|11|-
TGTGCCAGCAGCTACAACTACGAGCAGTACTTC
CASSYNYEQYF
>TRBJ1-3|-|TRBV19|16|-
TGTGCCAGTAGTCCGGACTACACTGTTTCCGGAAACACCATATATTTT
CASSPDYTVSGNTIYF
>TRBJ1-2|TRBD1|TRBV29-1|13|-
TGCAGTGCAGACAGGGGGCTAGATTGGAGCTACACCTTC
CSADRGLDWSYTF
>TRBJ2-7|-|TRBV5-1|13|-
TGCGCCAGCAGCTCGGACACGTCCTACGAGCAGTACTTC
CASSSDTSYEQYF
>TRBJ1-4|-|TRBV20-1|13|-
TGCAGTGCTAGTTGGCAGGGCGTTGAAAAACTGTTTTTT
CSASWQGVEKLFF
>TRBJ1-3|-|TRBV19|13|-
TGTGCCAGTAGTTCAGGGCATGGAAACACCATATATTTT
CASSSGHGNTIYF
>TRBJ2-7|-|TRBV5-6|13|-
TGTGCCAGCAGCTTGCGGGGGGCCGACGAGCAGTACTTC
CASSLRGADEQYF
>TRBJ1-4|TRBD1|TRBV7-8|15|-
TGTGCCAGCAGCGACGGACAGGGAGCGGGGGAAAAACTGTTTTTT
CASSDGQGAGEKLFF
>TRBJ2-7|-|TRBV6-6|14|-
TGTGCCAGCGTGAGGGGGACGGACTCCTACGAGCAGTACTTC
CASVRGTDSYEQYF
>TRBJ1-6|TRBD1|TRBV5-4|14|-
TGTGCCAGCAGCTCCGACAGGGGTGGTTCACCCCTCCACTTT
CASSSDRGGSPLHF
>TRBJ1-5|-|TRBV24-1|15|-
TGTGCCACCAGTGGGGGCCCGCTTAGCAATCAGCCCCAGCATTTT
CATSGGPLSNQPQHF
>TRBJ1-3|-|TRBV13|14|-
TGTGCCAGCAGCTCCCCCTCCTCTGGAAACACCATATATTTT
CASSSPSSGNTIYF
>TRBJ2-7|TRBD1|TRBV5-5|15|-
TGTGCCAGCAGCTCCGTTTCAGGGGGCTCTCACGAGCAGTACTTC
CASSSVSGGSHEQYF
>TRBJ2-1|TRBD1|TRBV19|15|-
TGTGCCAGCCGATCCGGGACAGGGTCTTACAATGAGCAGTTCTTC
CASRSGTGSYNEQFF
>TRBJ1-4|TRBD1|TRBV6-5|13|-
TGTGCCAGCAGTTGGACAGGGGGTGAAAAACTGTTTTTT
CASSWTGGEKLFF
>TRBJ2-5|TRBD2|TRBV4-1|14|-
TGCGCCTCCTCCGCGGGAGGGGGGCCAGAGACCCAGTACTTC
CASSAGGGPETQYF
>TRBJ1-6|TRBD1|TRBV3-1/TRBV3-2|14|-
TGTGCCAGCAGAGGACAGGGGGGTTTTTCACCCCTCCACTTT
CASRGQGGFSPLHF
>TRBJ1-3|-|TRBV6-5|14|-
TGTGCCAGCTCACAGGGCGGCTCTGGAAACACCATATATTTT
CASSQGGSGNTIYF
>TRBJ2-7|-|TRBV6-5|15|-
TGTGCCAGCATGGGGAGTGGGGGGAGCTCCTACGAGCAGTACTTC
CASMGSGGSSYEQYF
>TRBJ2-5|TRBD1|TRBV7-9|16|-
TGTGCCAGCAGCTTTCCGGGACAGGGGTTCGGAAAGACCCAGTACTTC
CASSFPGQGFGKTQYF
>TRBJ2-2|-|TRBV4-1|15|-
TGCGCCAGCAGCCAAGATTTGAGGGGGACCGGGGAGCTGTTTTTT
CASSQDLRGTGELFF
>TRBJ2-1|-|TRBV5-4|13|few
TGTGCCAGCAGCTTGGAGGAAGTAGCTGAGCAGTTCTTC
CASSLEEVAEQFF
>TRBJ2-7|-|TRBV6-5|12|once
TGTGCCAGCAGTGACTCCCGGAGGGAGCAGTACTTC
CASSDSRREQYF
>TRBJ2-7|TRBD1|TRBV6-5|15|-
TGTGCCAGCAGCGCCCCCCGGACAGGGGGCTACGAGCAGTACTTC
CASSAPRTGGYEQYF
>TRBJ2-5|TRBD2|TRBV7-6|16|-
TGTGCCAGCAGCTTAGCAGGACTAGCGGGTTTGGAGACCCAGTACTTC
CASSLAGLAGLETQYF
>TRBJ2-5|-|TRBV29-1|10|-
TGCAGCGGAATAGAGGAGACCCAGTACTTC
CSGIEETQYF
>TRBJ1-4|-|TRBV5-1|16|once
TGCGCCAGCAGTTTTCCCTCGGGAGCAACTAATGAAAAACTGTTTTTT
CASSFPSGATNEKLFF
>TRBJ1-5|-|TRBV6-2/TRBV6-3|15|-
TGTGCCAGCAGTCTCCAGGGTTTAAGCAATCAGCCCCAGCATTTT
CASSLQGLSNQPQHF
>TRBJ2-6|TRBD2|TRBV28|14|-
TGTGCCATCCCGGGGGGAGGTGGGGCCAACGTCCTGACTTTC
CAIPGGGGANVLTF
>TRBJ1-4|-|TRBV2|13|-
TGTGCCAGCAAATCTGAACCGGGGGAAAAACTGTTTTTT
CASKSEPGEKLFF
>TRBJ2-7|-|TRBV6-6|15|-
TGTGCCAGCAGTTACTCGTCGGGTATCGGGTACGAGCAGTACTTC
CASSYSSGIGYEQYF
>TRBJ2-3|TRBD1|TRBV30|13|-
TGTGCCCGATCGACAGGGGGTACAGATACGCAGTATTTT
CARSTGGTDTQYF
>TRBJ1-1|TRBD1|TRBV13|14|-
TGTGCCAGCAGCTACTCAGACAGGGCTACTGAAGCTTTCTTT
CASSYSDRATEAFF
>TRBJ1-1|TRBD1|TRBV19|11|-
TGTGCCAGCACGACAGGGTTAGGAGCTTTCTTT
CASTTGLGAFF